Below are 32 T cell receptor beta chains sequenced from a single sample in a study of blood T cell repertoires in COVID-19. Profiling relied on immunoSEQ multiplex PCR, and the TCRdb table lists in-frame clones only, not all of them. The sample has around 400,000 clones; roughly 90% are singletons. The sequencing input was peripheral blood. These receptors were collected from a man aged 35 to 55 with acute or convalescent COVID-19.

Turning to this clone: Other DNA sequences in the same sample also yield this CDR3. The chain carries TRBV27 and TRBJ2-7; no reliable D call. This CDR3 has 13 residues. Per germline, CDR1 MNHEY and CDR2 SMNVEV (reference sequence). V was clipped by 5 bases and J by 0 bases, with 8 bases between them. CDR3 residues: CASSPTSSYEQYF. The CDR3 nucleotides read TGTGCCAGCAGTCCCACGAGCTCCTACGAGCAGTACTTC.

The V gene is TRBV7-9, the J gene TRBJ2-1; 11 nucleotides line up with TRBD2. Germline CDR1 and CDR2: SEHNR and FQNEAQ (reference sequence). After removal of 5 bases from V and 9 bases from J, the junction contained 6 bases not matched to a gene. The CDR3 loop spans 14 amino acids. The chain's CDR3 is CASSASSGGTEQFF. For the CDR3, the DNA is TGTGCCAGCAGCGCCTCTAGCGGGGGGACTGAGCAGTTCTTC. The full variable domain, with the rest looked up from reference TRBV7-9 and TRBJ2-1, is DTGVSQNPRHKITKRGQNVTFRCDPISEHNRLYWYRQTLGQGPEFLTYFQNEAQLEKSRLLSDRFSAERPKGSFSTLEIQRTEQGDSAMYLCASSASSGGTEQFFGPGTRLTVL.

This clone was recorded a few times. This chain links TRBV18 with TRBJ1-6; D is possibly TRBD1 (5 bases). This CDR3 has 15 residues. V shed 1 base and J shed 10 bases, with 14 bases lying between them. The germline gives CDR1 KGHSH, CDR2 LQKENI. The CDR3 loop reads CASSPLGRATSPLHF. The DNA of the CDR3 is TGTGCCAGCTCACCACTAGGCAGGGCCACCTCACCCCTCCACTTT.

V gene TRBV7-8 combines with J gene TRBJ1-1, with unresolved D. Deletions cut 3 bases from V and 0 bases from J, with 5 bases between. Germline V CDR1 and CDR2: SGHVS, FQNEAQ. There are 13 residues in the CDR3. CDR3 sequence: CASSFTVNTEAFF. The CDR3 DNA follows: TGTGCCAGCAGCTTTACGGTGAACACTGAAGCTTTCTTT.

This clone occurred a few times. The chain joins TRBV2 to TRBJ1-5; TRBD1 agrees at 7 bases. Germline CDR1 SNHLY, CDR2 FYNNEI. This CDR3 spans 15 amino acids. Trimming removed 9 bases from V and 3 bases from J; junction bases left unmatched: 11. DNA of the CDR3: TGTGCCAGTTCCCAGGGGGTGGTTGACAATCAGCCCCAGCATTTT. It specifies CASSQGVVDNQPQHF.

V usage is TRBV6-6 and J usage is TRBJ1-2, with a weak D call TRBD1 (5 bases). Trimming took off 5 bases at V and 0 bases at J, with 22 bases between the two ends. The CDR3 consists of 18 residues. Germline V gene lookup returns CDR1 MNHNY and CDR2 SVGAGI (reference sequence). Here the CDR3 DNA reads TGTGCCAGCAGTCAATCCTTCCCGGGCCCAGGGCCTAACTATGGCTACACCTTC. Translation: CASSQSFPGPGPNYGYTF.

The chain joins TRBV2 to TRBJ2-7; D is unclear. CDR3 length: 13 amino acids. Trimming took 3 bases from V and 5 from J, leaving 11 bases between them. CDR1 is SNHLY and CDR2 is FYNNEI in the germline V gene. CDR3 sequence (DNA): TGTGCCAGCAGTGAGTCGAACTTCCACGAGCAGTACTTC. This sequence encodes CASSESNFHEQYF. Based on the CDR3 plus reference TRBV2 and TRBJ2-7, the full variable domain is EPEVTQTPSHQVTQMGQEVILRCVPISNHLYFYWYRQILGQKVEFLVSFYNNEISEKSEIFDDQFSVERPDGSNFTLKIRSTKLEDSAMYFCASSESNFHEQYFGPGTRLTVT.

The sample holds a few counts of this clone. The genes are TRBV7-9 and TRBJ2-1, with D perhaps TRBD1 (6 bases). The CDR3 totals 15 residues. The V end lost 5 bases, the J end lost 0 bases, and 11 bases lay between the germline ends. Germline V lookup: CDR1 SEHNR, CDR2 FQNEAQ (reference sequence). The CDR3 spells CASSKGQSSYNEQFF. The DNA of the CDR3 is TGTGCCAGCAGCAAAGGACAGAGCTCCTACAATGAGCAGTTCTTC.

This chain links TRBV5-1 with TRBJ2-7; a possible D gene is TRBD1 (6 bases). CDR1 and CDR2 (germline): SGHRS, YFSETQ. The length of the CDR3 is 15 residues. With 0 bases removed from V and 0 bases from J, the gap between germline ends came to 10 bases. CDR3 protein: CASSLEGDGSYEQYF. In nucleotides, the CDR3 is TGCGCCAGCAGCTTGGAGGGGGACGGCTCCTACGAGCAGTACTTC.

The rearrangement uses TRBV10-3 and TRBJ2-3; TRBD2 matches 9 bases. The V segment lost 5 bases and the J segment 5 bases; nucleotides outside the gene matches: 5. The CDR3 length is 14 residues. Germline-derived CDR1 and CDR2 are ENHRY and SYGVKD. CDR3 amino acids: CAISLKREEDTQYF. In nucleotides, the CDR3 is TGTGCCATCAGTTTAAAGCGGGAGGAAGATACGCAGTATTTT.

V is TRBV18 and J is TRBJ1-5; D not certain. In germline, CDR1 is KGHSH, CDR2 LQKENI. The CDR3 spans 15 residues. V lost 6 bases and J lost 2, with 14 bases in between. The CDR3 loop is CASSRTVAGNQPQHF. The CDR3 nucleotides read TGTGCCAGCTCGCGCACGGTTGCTGGCAATCAGCCCCAGCATTTT.

The chain combines TRBV28 with TRBJ1-2; D ambiguous. CDR3 size: 16 residues. Trimming left V 6 bases short and J 0 bases short, with 17 bases between. The germline gives CDR1 MDHEN, CDR2 SYDVKM. The CDR3 nucleotides are TGTGCCAGCAGCGTTCTCGGCGGCAATTCTAACTATGGCTACACCTTC. Amino acid sequence: CASSVLGGNSNYGYTF.

The chain recombines TRBV15 with TRBJ2-7; possibly TRBD2 for D (5 bases). V gave up 0 bases and J gave up 2 bases, with 14 bases separating them. This CDR3 contains 16 residues. CDR1 is LNHNV and CDR2 is YYDKDF in the germline V gene (reference sequence). The DNA of the CDR3 is TGTGCCACCAGCAGAGATCGGAGTAGCGCAACCTACGAGCAGTACTTC. It is translated as CATSRDRSSATYEQYF.

The chain carries TRBV29-1 and TRBJ1-1; D is ambiguous. Per germline, CDR1 SQVTM and CDR2 ANQGSEA. The CDR3 is 11 residues long. Trimming took 3 bases from V and 3 from J, leaving 5 bases between them. The CDR3 loop is CSVDPDTEAFF. The CDR3 nucleotides are TGCAGCGTTGATCCGGACACTGAAGCTTTCTTT.

The genes are TRBV7-2 and TRBJ1-5; 8 bases match TRBD1. The CDR3 sequence is 14 residues long. Germline lookup yields CDR1 SGHTA and CDR2 FQGNSA. V gave up 5 bases and J gave up 2 bases; unmatched junction bases: 2. The CDR3 reads CASSPTGGNQPQHF. DNA of the CDR3: TGTGCCAGCAGCCCGACAGGGGGCAATCAGCCCCAGCATTTT.

V gene TRBV6-5 combines with J gene TRBJ1-2, with 8 bases aligning to TRBD1. V shed 5 bases, J shed 7 bases, and the junction held 9 bases outside the gene matches. Germline V gene data show CDR1 as MNHEY and CDR2 as SVGAGI. This CDR3 region has 14 residues. CDR3 protein: CASSRTGTTTGYTF. DNA for the CDR3: TGTGCCAGCAGTCGGACAGGGACCACGACTGGCTACACCTTC.

This chain uses TRBV6-5 with TRBJ1-1; D is unresolved. Per the germline V gene, CDR1 is MNHEY and CDR2 is SVGAGI. Trimming cost V 7 bases and J 7 bases, with 10 bases left between them. This CDR3 spans 11 amino acids. The CDR3 reads CASTVGGEAFF. The CDR3 DNA reads as TGTGCCAGCACCGTTGGAGGTGAAGCTTTCTTT.

This rearrangement joins TRBV7-9 to TRBJ2-1, with 9 positions matching TRBD1. This CDR3 has 14 residues. Looked up from germline, CDR1 is SEHNR and CDR2 is FQNEAQ (reference sequence). V gave up 5 bases and J gave up 8 bases; unmatched junction bases: 7. CDR3 DNA: TGTGCCAGCAGCCCGGGACAGGGTCGCTATGAGCAGTTCTTC. Translating gives CASSPGQGRYEQFF.

The V gene is TRBV28, the J gene TRBJ2-7, with 7 bases lining up with TRBD2. Germline V gene data show CDR1 as MDHEN and CDR2 as SYDVKM. V lost 2 bases and J lost 0; bases outside the gene matches: 4. The CDR3 has 15 residues. The CDR3, as DNA: TGTGCCAGCAGTTTAGGGGGACTAATCTCCTACGAGCAGTACTTC. Its protein product is CASSLGGLISYEQYF.

This rearrangement joins TRBV29-1 to TRBJ1-2; 9 bases are a match to TRBD1. The CDR3 loop spans 13 amino acids. The V gene's germline CDR1 is SQVTM and CDR2 ANQGSEA. The ends lost 7 bases at V and 3 bases at J; junction bases unmatched: 6. CDR3: CSAGTGKDYGYTF. CDR3 DNA sequence: TGCAGCGCAGGGACAGGGAAGGACTATGGCTACACCTTC. Looking up the rest from reference TRBV29-1 and TRBJ1-2 gives the full variable domain: SAVISQKPSRDICQRGTSLTIQCQVDSQVTMMFWYRQQPGQSLTLIATANQGSEATYESGFVIDKFPISRPNLTFSTLTVSNMSPEDSSIYLCSAGTGKDYGYTFGSGTRLTVV.

The V call is TRBV7-9, the J call TRBJ1-4; 12 positions agree with TRBD1. Germline V lookup: CDR1 SEHNR, CDR2 FQNEAQ (reference sequence). The CDR3 has 19 residues. Trimming cost V 5 bases and J 4 bases; bases outside gene matches: 14. The CDR3 DNA follows: TGTGCCAGCAGCCGACGTATGGGACAGGGGGCGGTGGATAATGAAAAACTGTTTTTT. Its translation is CASSRRMGQGAVDNEKLFF. Filled out from reference TRBV7-9 and TRBJ1-4, the complete variable domain reads DTGVSQNPRHKITKRGQNVTFRCDPISEHNRLYWYRQTLGQGPEFLTYFQNEAQLEKSRLLSDRFSAERPKGSFSTLEIQRTEQGDSAMYLCASSRRMGQGAVDNEKLFFGSGTQLSVL.

This clone was observed once. V usage is TRBV28 and J usage is TRBJ1-5; tentative D call: TRBD1 (6 bases). CDR3 size: 19 residues. Germline values: CDR1 MDHEN, CDR2 SYDVKM. V dropped 1 base and J dropped 0 bases, with 19 bases sitting between them. The CDR3: CASSLSLTGTHYSNQPQHF. Written as DNA, the CDR3 is TGTGCCAGCAGTTTATCTCTAACCGGGACACACTATAGCAATCAGCCCCAGCATTTT. Full variable domain (remainder filled in from reference TRBV28 and TRBJ1-5): DVKVTQSSRYLVKRTGEKVFLECVQDMDHENMFWYRQDPGLGLRLIYFSYDVKMKEKGDIPEGYSVSREKKERFSLILESASTNQTSMYLCASSLSLTGTHYSNQPQHFGDGTRLSIL.

The chain has TRBV7-9 and TRBJ1-2, with D possibly matching TRBD1 (6 bases). The V gene's germline CDR1 is SEHNR and CDR2 FQNEAQ (reference sequence). The ends were cut back, 2 bases at V and 6 bases at J, with 16 bases in the middle. This CDR3 is 15 amino acids long. Here the CDR3 DNA reads TGTGCCAGCAGCTTAAGGGGGTCGGTGGATCATGGCTACACCTTC. It encodes CASSLRGSVDHGYTF.

This clone was detected a few times. This chain joins TRBV27 and TRBJ2-7; TRBD1 might be the D (6 bases). This CDR3 has 13 residues. Germline CDR1 and CDR2: MNHEY and SMNVEV (reference sequence). Trimming stripped 8 bases from V and 4 bases from J, with 15 bases between. This CDR3 is CASRTTGPYEQYF. Here the CDR3 DNA reads TGTGCCAGCCGTACGACAGGCCCGTACGAGCAGTACTTC.

The genes are TRBV19 and TRBJ1-5; the D is unclear. The CDR3 is 14 residues long. V was cut by 1 base and J by 4 bases, with 8 bases left in between. From germline, CDR1 is LNHDA and CDR2 SQIVND (reference sequence). The CDR3 nucleotides are TGTGCCAGTAGTATAGCCGGGGTGAATCAGCCCCAGCATTTT. It encodes CASSIAGVNQPQHF.

The chain carries TRBV9 and TRBJ1-1; D ambiguous. This CDR3 contains 13 residues. The ends were cut back, 0 bases at V and 0 bases at J, with 3 bases in the middle. Germline CDR1 and CDR2: SGDLS and YYNGEE. CDR3 DNA: TGTGCCAGCAGCGTAGAGCTGAACACTGAAGCTTTCTTT. Translating gives CASSVELNTEAFF. Full variable domain (outside the CDR3, taken from reference TRBV9 and TRBJ1-1): DSGVTQTPKHLITATGQRVTLRCSPRSGDLSVYWYQQSLDQGLQFLIQYYNGEERAKGNILERFSAQQFPDLHSELNLSSLELGDSALYFCASSVELNTEAFFGQGTRLTVV.

This clone occurred a few times. This chain joins TRBV5-4 and TRBJ1-2; D may be TRBD1 (5 bases). In germline, CDR1 is SGHNT, CDR2 YYREEE (reference sequence). The V end lost 0 bases, the J end lost 4 bases, and 13 bases lay between the germline ends. The CDR3 length is 15 residues. CDR3 DNA: TGTGCCAGCAGCTTGGTCGGCGGGGGTGGCTATGGCTACACCTTC. Translated: CASSLVGGGGYGYTF. Full variable domain (missing parts from reference TRBV5-4 and TRBJ1-2): ETGVTQSPTHLIKTRGQQVTLRCSSQSGHNTVSWYQQALGQGPQFIFQYYREEENGRGNFPPRFSGLQFPNYSSELNVNALELDDSALYLCASSLVGGGGYGYTFGSGTRLTVV.

The genes are TRBV27 and TRBJ2-5, with D uncertain. Germline CDR1 and CDR2: MNHEY and SMNVEV (reference sequence). V shed 6 bases and J shed 1 base, with 9 bases lying between them. The CDR3 runs 13 residues. CDR3: CASSSLGQETQYF. For the CDR3, the DNA is TGTGCCAGCAGCTCCCTCGGCCAAGAGACCCAGTACTTC.

This rearrangement joins TRBV7-3 to TRBJ2-1; 7 bases align to TRBD2. The CDR3 is 12 amino acids. Germline lookup yields CDR1 SGHTA and CDR2 FQGTGA. After removal of 4 bases from V and 11 bases from J, the junction contained 5 bases not matched to a gene. CDR3 DNA sequence: TGTGCCAGCAGCTCCCGGGGAGGGAAGCAGTTCTTC. Its protein is CASSSRGGKQFF.

The genes are TRBV7-2 and TRBJ1-2, with TRBD1 matching over 7 bases. This CDR3 is 15 amino acids long. The J segment lost 4 bases and the V segment lost 9 bases, leaving 14 bases of the junction unmatched. Per the germline V gene, CDR1 is SGHTA and CDR2 is FQGNSA. The CDR3 DNA reads TGTGCCAGTTCCGACCGACAGGGTGTTAGCTATGGCTACACCTTC. It specifies CASSDRQGVSYGYTF.

This sequence joins TRBV4-1 and TRBJ2-1, with 12 positions matching TRBD2. V dropped 0 bases and J dropped 0; count of bases not matched to a gene: 6. Germline CDR1 reads MGHRA; CDR2 reads YSYEKL. This CDR3 is built from 19 residues. The CDR3 nucleotides are TGCGCCAGCAGCCAAGATCTAGCGGGGGGGCTTTTCTCCTACAATGAGCAGTTCTTC. It encodes CASSQDLAGGLFSYNEQFF.

The CDR3 loop is CASSWGGLGTDTQYF. The CDR3 bases are TGTGCCAGCAGCTGGGGGGGGTTAGGCACAGATACGCAGTATTTT. The rearrangement uses TRBV5-4 and TRBJ2-3; the match to TRBD2 covers 7 bases. The CDR3 is made up of 15 amino acids. Germline CDR1 reads SGHNT; CDR2 reads YYREEE (reference sequence). The junction had 5 bases not matched to a gene; V was cut back by 3 bases and J by 1 base.